This T cell receptor beta chain was identified in a study of blood T cell repertoires in COVID-19. Whole-study context: Some COVID-19 samples were acute and others convalescent; all came from the United States, Italy and Spain. The analysed material was cDNA or gDNA that came from T cells, B-cell-depleted T cells, or PBMCs.

V lost 2 bases to trimming and J lost 1 base; unmatched junction nucleotides: 5. Germline CDR1 and CDR2: SGHVS and FQNEAQ. This CDR3 is 16 amino acids long. Some clones are missing from TCRdb's copy, which holds only in-frame ones; the method was immunoSEQ multiplex PCR. The sample has about 310,000 clones, over 75% seen once. The clonotype was recovered from a woman in her forties or fifties who had recovered from COVID-19. Input material: peripheral blood. The chain has TRBV7-8 and TRBJ2-3; 8 bases fit TRBD2. The CDR3 DNA is TGTGCCAGCAGCTTAAGCCTAGCGGGCCGCACAGATACGCAGTATTTT. As protein: CASSLSLAGRTDTQYF.